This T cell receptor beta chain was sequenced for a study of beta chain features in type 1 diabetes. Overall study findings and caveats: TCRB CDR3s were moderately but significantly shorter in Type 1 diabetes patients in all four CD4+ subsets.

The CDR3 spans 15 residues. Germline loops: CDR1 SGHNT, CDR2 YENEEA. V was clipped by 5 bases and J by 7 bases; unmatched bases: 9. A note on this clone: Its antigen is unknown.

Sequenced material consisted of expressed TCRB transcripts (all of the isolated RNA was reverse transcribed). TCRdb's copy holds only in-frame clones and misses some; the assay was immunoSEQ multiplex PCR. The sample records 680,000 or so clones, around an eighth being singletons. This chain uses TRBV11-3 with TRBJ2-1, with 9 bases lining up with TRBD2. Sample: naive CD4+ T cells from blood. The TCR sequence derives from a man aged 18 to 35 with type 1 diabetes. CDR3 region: CASSRSGGGPNEQFF. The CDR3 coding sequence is TGTGCCAGCAGCCGTAGCGGGGGTGGGCCGAATGAGCAGTTCTTC.